This T cell receptor (beta chain) was recovered during a study of blood T cell repertoires in COVID-19. The overall study: T cells, B-cell-depleted T cells, or PBMCs supplied cDNA or gDNA.

Looked up from germline, CDR1 is LGHDT and CDR2 is YNNKEL (reference sequence). Trimming cost V 0 bases and J 5 bases; bases outside gene matches: 7. This CDR3 is built from 16 residues. Sequencing used immunoSEQ multiplex PCR; TCRdb keeps in-frame clones, though not all of them. The repertoire has tens of thousands of clones, over 80% of them found once; the top ten carry about 59%. Sequencing was done on a sample of peripheral blood. This TCR derives from a man between 65 and 85 years old with acute or convalescent COVID-19. The gene calls are TRBV3-1 (or the pseudogene TRBV3-2) and TRBJ2-1; 7 bases map to TRBD2. DNA of the CDR3: TGTGCCAGCAGCCAAGATTCGCCTAGCGGACACAATGAGCAGTTCTTC. Its protein is CASSQDSPSGHNEQFF.